The 11 T cell receptor beta chains presented below share a single source sample, sequenced in a study of T cell responses to AZD1222 COVID-19 vaccine. Profiled with immunoSEQ multiplex PCR; TCRdb holds only in-frame clones, not every one. Found here are over 95,000 clones, roughly 85% of them singletons; the top ten hold 2.5% to 3%. The material sequenced was peripheral blood, taken on day 0 of AZD1222 vaccination. Receptors originate from an adult in good health.

This clone occurred a few times. The V and J genes are TRBV11-2 and TRBJ2-5; no clear D. Germline lookup yields CDR1 SGHAT and CDR2 FQNNGV. This CDR3 is 10 amino acids long. V was cut by 10 bases and J by 7 bases, with 10 bases left in between. CDR3 residues: CANPPWTQYF. The DNA of the CDR3 is TGTGCCAATCCCCCCTGGACCCAGTACTTC.

The genes are TRBV7-2 and TRBJ2-1, with a tentative D call TRBD1 (5 bases). V was cut by 8 bases and J by 4 bases, with 15 bases left in between. There are 14 residues in the CDR3. Germline V gene sequence: CDR1 SGHTA, CDR2 FQGNSA. CDR3 bases: TGTGCCAGCTCAGTAGGGGCGAAATACAATGAGCAGTTCTTC. The encoded protein is CASSVGAKYNEQFF.

With respect to this clone: Germline is not matched at one junction end, which may reflect a read error. CDR3 amino acids: CASSLEGDRVYF. In DNA form, the CDR3 reads TGTGCCAGCAGCTTGGAGGGGGACAGGGTGTATTTT. The chain recombines TRBV5-1 with TRBJ2-3, with 9 bases that match TRBD1. Germline assignment: CDR1 SGHRS and CDR2 YFSETQ. This CDR3 has 12 amino acids. The variable domain in full, completed from reference TRBV5-1 and TRBJ2-3, reads KAGVTQTPRYLIKTRGQQVTLSCSPISGHRSVSWYQQTPGQGLQFLFEYFSETQRNKGNFPGRFSGRQFSNSRSEMNVSTLELGDSALYLCASSLEGDRVYFGPGTRLTVL.

V gene TRBV4-1 combines with J gene TRBJ2-5; tentatively, D is TRBD1 (6 bases). CDR1 MGHRA and CDR2 YSYEKL come from the germline V gene. With 1 base removed from V and 0 bases from J, the gap between germline ends came to 15 bases. This CDR3 is 17 amino acids long. The CDR3 nucleotides are TGCGCCAGCAGCCAAGTTGCAGGGGTCCCGTACCAAGAGACCCAGTACTTC. The encoded protein is CASSQVAGVPYQETQYF.

This chain uses TRBV7-2 with TRBJ2-1; TRBD2 matches at 14 bases. Germline V gene sequence: CDR1 SGHTA, CDR2 FQGNSA. V shed 4 bases and J 9 bases; nucleotides not matched to a gene: 2. The CDR3 extends over 14 amino acids. The CDR3 loop reads CASSYGTSGSEQFF. CDR3 nucleotide sequence: TGTGCCAGCAGCTACGGGACTAGCGGGAGTGAGCAGTTCTTC.

This chain uses TRBV4-2 with TRBJ2-2; possibly TRBD1 for D (5 bases). V gave up 4 bases and J gave up 5 bases, with 14 bases separating them. Per germline, CDR1 LGHNA and CDR2 YNFKEQ. This CDR3 comprises 15 residues. The CDR3 is CASSPRAGKTGELFF. CDR3 sequence (DNA): TGTGCCAGCAGCCCACGGGCAGGGAAGACCGGGGAGCTGTTTTTT.

The J gene is TRBJ2-1, the V gene TRBV7-2, with no clear D. Germline lookup yields CDR1 SGHTA and CDR2 FQGNSA. There are 13 residues in the CDR3. The ends were cut back, 4 bases at V and 12 bases at J, with 16 bases in the middle. In DNA form, the CDR3 reads TGTGCCAGCAGCTCGTCAACCGGTCTGCGGCAGTTCTTC. Translated, it gives CASSSSTGLRQFF. Looking up the rest from reference TRBV7-2 and TRBJ2-1 gives the full variable domain: GAGVSQSPSNKVTEKGKDVELRCDPISGHTALYWYRQSLGQGLEFLIYFQGNSAPDKSGLPSDRFSAERTGGSVSTLTIQRTQQEDSAVYLCASSSSTGLRQFFGPGTRLTVL.

V usage is TRBV4-3 and J usage is TRBJ1-2; tentatively, D is TRBD1 (6 bases). The CDR3 totals 15 residues. V lost 0 bases, J lost 4 bases, and 12 bases lay in between. Germline assignment: CDR1 LGHNA and CDR2 YSLEER. The CDR3 sequence: CASSQEFGTTYGYTF. Written as DNA, the CDR3 is TGCGCCAGCAGCCAAGAATTCGGGACAACCTATGGCTACACCTTC.

This clone was picked up one time. The V gene is TRBV30, the J gene TRBJ1-3, with D perhaps matching TRBD1 (6 bases). V gave up 5 bases and J gave up 2 bases, with 13 bases separating them. Germline lookup yields CDR1 GTSNPN and CDR2 SVGIG (reference sequence). This CDR3 region has 14 residues. The CDR3 coding sequence is TGTGCCTGGGGCAAGGGGGAAACTGGAAACACCATATATTTT. This sequence encodes CAWGKGETGNTIYF. The entire variable domain, with the rest obtained from reference TRBV30 and TRBJ1-3, is as follows: SQTIHQWPATLVQPVGSPLSLECTVEGTSNPNLYWYRQAAGRGLQLLFYSVGIGQISSEVPQNLSASRPQDRQFILSSKKLLLSDSGFYLCAWGKGETGNTIYFGEGSWLTVV.

This chain links TRBV27 with TRBJ1-1; TRBD1 matches 11 bases. This CDR3 has 15 residues. The V segment lost 5 bases and the J segment 4 bases; nucleotides outside the gene matches: 6. CDR1 and CDR2 (germline): MNHEY, SMNVEV (reference sequence). In DNA form, the CDR3 reads TGTGCCAGCAGTCCCCGGGACAGGGGGTCCACTGAAGCTTTCTTT. This translates into CASSPRDRGSTEAFF.

The J gene is TRBJ1-3, the V gene TRBV15; tentatively, D is TRBD1 (5 bases). CDR1 is LNHNV and CDR2 is YYDKDF in the germline V gene (reference sequence). The CDR3 extends over 16 amino acids. V was shortened by 5 bases and J by 0 bases, with 14 bases between the two germline ends. The CDR3 sequence is CATSPAGPTSGNTIYF. The CDR3 DNA is TGTGCCACCAGCCCGGCGGGGCCTACCTCTGGAAACACCATATATTTT.